This TCR beta chain was sequenced in a study of blood T cell repertoires in COVID-19. Study information: The origin of the acute and convalescent COVID-19 samples was the United States, Italy and Spain. T cells, B-cell-depleted T cells, or PBMCs provided the cDNA or gDNA that served as material.

Germline assignment: CDR1 MNHNY and CDR2 SVGAGI (reference sequence). V shed 4 bases, J shed 6 bases, and the junction held 7 bases outside the gene matches. This CDR3 comprises 16 residues. Original analysis: Reference gene primers were amplified, and this amplification served to estimate nucleated cell counts. TCRdb's copy holds only in-frame clones and misses some; the assay was immunoSEQ multiplex PCR. V, J and clone size are those of that table, while D and trimming were read from the DNA. This sample yields almost 55,000 clones, of which about nine tenths are seen a single time; roughly 8% belongs to the top ten.

The receptor was derived from a man in his fifties with active COVID-19. This sequence joins TRBV6-6 and TRBJ1-3; TRBD1 matches at 12 bases. The specimen sequenced was peripheral blood. This chain's CDR3 is CASSWGQGAVSNTIYF. The CDR3, as DNA: TGTGCCAGCAGTTGGGGACAGGGGGCCGTTTCAAACACCATATATTTT.